The 4 T cell receptor beta chains below all came from one sample that was sequenced in a study of T cell responses to AZD1222 COVID-19 vaccine. This table comes from immunoSEQ multiplex PCR, and its TCRdb copy is limited to in-frame clones, with some not included. The sample lists about 130,000 clones, over 75% seen once, with more than 2.5% in the top ten. The sample in question was peripheral blood, obtained on day 0 of AZD1222 vaccination. The receptors here all came from an adult in good health.

The chain employs TRBV7-9 and TRBJ1-1; D is possibly TRBD1 (5 bases). The CDR3 runs 14 residues. Trimming removed 1 base from V and 11 bases from J, with 17 bases in between. Germline lookup yields CDR1 SEHNR and CDR2 FQNEAQ (reference sequence). Written as DNA, the CDR3 is TGTGCCAGCAGCTTAGAGGCGGCAGGGTCGGCGGCTTTCTTT. As protein: CASSLEAAGSAAFF.

This clone has a single count. The CDR3 nucleotides are TGTGCCAGCCGCGGCACACCTGGCTATGGCTACACCTTC. Its translation is CASRGTPGYGYTF. The chain employs TRBV7-2 and TRBJ1-2; D is ambiguous. CDR1 is SGHTA, CDR2 FQGNSA, per germline. The CDR3 length is 13 residues. V lost 8 bases to trimming and J lost 4 bases, with 14 bases between them.

V gene TRBV6-1 combines with J gene TRBJ1-2; D gene ambiguous. V was shortened by 2 bases and J by 4 bases, with 5 bases between the two germline ends. Looked up from germline, CDR1 is MNHNS and CDR2 is SASEGT. CDR3 length: 12 amino acids. The chain's CDR3 is CASSELSYGYTF. In DNA form, the CDR3 reads TGTGCCAGCAGTGAACTGAGCTATGGCTACACCTTC.

This clone showed up just once. The V gene is TRBV5-1, the J gene TRBJ2-7; TRBD1 matches at 8 bases. The CDR3 runs 15 residues. CDR1 is SGHRS, CDR2 YFSETQ, per germline. After removal of 4 bases from V and 4 bases from J, the junction contained 10 bases not matched to a gene. CDR3 DNA sequence: TGCGCCAGCAGCCTAGGACAGGGCCTTCTATACGAGCAGTACTTC. Translation gives CASSLGQGLLYEQYF.